Described below is a single TCR beta chain sequence and its context. Antigen unknown. This record comes from a study of early T cells in non-severe SARS-CoV-2 infection. The study, taken as a whole, reports: VDJdb matching skewed toward anti-spike CD8 responses, missing private and CD4 specificities.

Attachment of unique molecular identifiers was made to individual cDNA molecules. MiXCR, applied by TCRdb to the 5' RACE reads, yields one record per CDR3 protein. Among 75,000 to 80,000 distinct CDR3 sequences listed, 15% to 19% were seen once. Specimen: whole blood. This receptor was taken from an adult who was a healthcare worker with PCR-confirmed SARS-CoV-2 infection or an uninfected control (not recorded which).

CDR3 residues: CASSLGDGYSGNTIYF. CDR3 coding DNA: TGCGCCAGCAGCTTGGGGGACGGTTACTCTGGAAACACCATATATTTT. The V and J genes are TRBV5-1 and TRBJ1-3; D is perhaps TRBD1 (5 bases). There are 16 residues in the CDR3. V lost 0 bases and J lost 0, with 10 bases in between. Germline lookup yields CDR1 SGHRS and CDR2 YFSETQ.